This record looks at one T cell receptor (beta chain) sequence and its context. Antigen: not known. Described treatment: randomized to nivolumab then ipilimumab (arm A) or the reverse (arm B). These data originate in a study of sequential checkpoint blockade in melanoma. Study-level background: TCRbeta immunosequencing was performed on DNA from roughly 99 pretreatment melanoma tumor samples. Twenty-two patients had tumor biopsies before treatment and at week 13.

Some clones are missing from TCRdb's copy, which holds only in-frame ones; the method was immunoSEQ multiplex PCR. The sample comprises 4,000 to 5,500 clones, 25% to 40% of which are singletons, and around 10% rests with the top ten. Study-level findings and limits: T-cell fraction and clonality followed PD-L1 and CD8+ counts, not mutational load.

The V gene's germline CDR1 is MNHEY and CDR2 SMNVEV (reference sequence). This CDR3 has 13 amino acids. V lost 3 bases and J lost 2, with 8 bases in between. The J gene is TRBJ2-7, the V gene TRBV27; D is uncertain. The TCR originated in a human donor with melanoma. Material: tumor tissue (inferred from file names), obtained from a patient given nivolumab and ipilimumab in sequence. This CDR3 is CASSFQGAYEQYF. CDR3 DNA: TGTGCCAGCAGTTTTCAAGGAGCCTACGAGCAGTACTTC.